Reported below is one T cell receptor (beta chain). What it recognizes is unknown. Constant-segment primers were used for 5'RACE, and the resulting TCR alpha and TCR beta cDNA libraries carried sample barcodes and UMIs. TCRdb ran MiXCR on the 5' RACE reads and lists one entry per CDR3 protein. The sample contains under 250,000 distinct CDR3 sequences, about 16% of which appear only once. V lost 2 bases and J 1 base, leaving 12 bases between the germline ends. The CDR3 is made up of 15 amino acids. From germline, CDR1 is DFQATT and CDR2 SNEGSKA (reference sequence). The data were taken from a study of T-cell memory formation after mild COVID-19. At the level of the study: Among the donors, TCR clusters were largely specific to each donor. Regarding the study as a whole: Clones shrinking from day 15 to 85 showed even CD4/CD8 mixes; later expanders tilted CD4+. Within pre-infection memory, some responding clones were found, suggesting cross-reactive memory joined.

This sequence originates from an adult woman who had mild COVID-19 (a few samples of this study predate the infection). Cell type and time point are not known. V and J are TRBV20-1 and TRBJ1-5; maybe TRBD1 (5 bases). Input material: PBMCs or a T cell subset sorted from them (not recorded which). CDR3 region: CSARSAEGSNQPQHF. CDR3 bases: TGCAGTGCTAGATCCGCTGAGGGGAGCAATCAGCCCCAGCATTTT.